This TCR beta chain is drawn from a study of blood T cell repertoires in COVID-19. About the research overall: COVID-19 samples from acute and convalescent phases originated in the United States, Italy and Spain.

Here immunoSEQ multiplex PCR was the method, and the copy in TCRdb shows in-frame clones only, minus some. The table has fewer than 250,000 clones, less than 90% seen once. The length of the CDR3 is 13 residues. The germline V gene has CDR1 SQVTM and CDR2 ANQGSEA. Trimming removed 2 bases at V and 0 bases at J, with 7 bases between. Material: peripheral blood. This TCR came from a woman between 65 and 79 years old with acute or convalescent COVID-19. The chain recombines TRBV29-1 with TRBJ1-1; D ambiguous. Here the CDR3 DNA reads TGCAGCGTTGAAAGCACCTTGAACACTGAAGCTTTCTTT. Protein sequence: CSVESTLNTEAFF.